This T cell receptor beta chain emerged from a study of shared clonotypes between healthy human individuals. Study results and limitations: Shared across a few donors were roughly 5% of the naive CD4 clonotypes. Represented genetic and exposure-history diversity was restricted by having few donors. Among donors, clonotype sharing was expected to be affected by sequencing depth.

This CDR3 has 16 residues. Germline trimming cut 5 bases from V and 7 bases from J; bases unmatched to any gene: 12. The germline gives CDR1 SGHAT, CDR2 FQNNGV. In regard to this clone: Its antigen remains unidentified.

The assay was immunoSEQ multiplex PCR, and TCRdb's table has in-frame clones only and misses some. This sample has 2 million to 3 million clones; 80% to 95% occur once, and the top ten carry approximately 0.36%. The study enrolled healthy HIV-negative adults without recent acute infections or vaccinations as donors. The chain recombines TRBV11-2 with TRBJ1-5; 9 bases agree with TRBD1. This TCR derives from a man aged 18 to 30 in good health. Some clones in this sample may be carry-over from other donors' samples. The sample comprised naive CD4+ T cells from PBMCs. Documented subset: CD45RA+ positively selected. The CDR3 region has the DNA TGTGCCAGCAGCCCCAGGACAGGGGCGCTTGGACAGCCCCAGCATTTT. Translating gives CASSPRTGALGQPQHF.